The source of this T cell receptor (beta chain) is a study of T cells expressing NK-cell markers. Overall study: Each TCR beta repertoire originated in sorted T cells that were CD3+CD56+NKG2C+, CD3+CD56+NKG2C- or CD3+CD56-NKG2C+. The study sequenced eight donors, seven HCMV-seropositive and one seronegative. General study findings and limits: There remained a lack of clarity about HCMV specificity of expanded NKG2C+ T cell clones. A range of roughly 1.0-8% of CD8+ T cells consisted of dominant NKG2C+ clonotypes in six donors.

To note about this clonotype: Its antigen remains unknown.

Germline loops: CDR1 SGHRS, CDR2 YFSETQ. The CDR3 runs to 14 residues. From its re-call of the 5' RACE reads, TCRdb lists each CDR3 protein once, without DNA. Here the sample table reports about 150,000 distinct CDR3 sequences. Sequenced material: blood T cells: a sorted CD56 or NKG2C T cell subset, CD4+ or CD8+ T cells, or bulk PBMC T cells (not recorded which). This chain links TRBV5-1 with TRBJ2-7; TCRdb lists TRBD1, though no DNA is available to test this call. The TCR originated in a woman in her 50s in good health. The CDR3 here is CASSFDGTAYEQYF.